This T cell receptor beta chain is drawn from a study of blood T cell repertoires in COVID-19. Study-wide background: Some COVID-19 samples were acute and others convalescent; all came from the United States, Italy and Spain. PBMCs, B-cell-depleted T cells, or T cells were the source of the cDNA or gDNA that made up the material.

In the authors' methods: Estimation of nucleated cell counts was performed using reference gene primer amplification. Sequencing used immunoSEQ multiplex PCR; TCRdb keeps in-frame clones, though not all of them. For V, J and clone size, that table is used; D and trimming come from the DNA. The data contain 140,000 or so clones, roughly 88% of them singletons. Germline V gene lookup returns CDR1 SGHTA and CDR2 FQGNSA. There are 16 residues in the CDR3. The V and J ends lost 4 bases and 1 base respectively, with 15 bases between them. The sequencing input was peripheral blood. This chain links TRBV7-2 with TRBJ2-3; D perhaps matches TRBD1 (6 bases). This clonotype was obtained from a man between 65 and 85 years old with acute or convalescent COVID-19. The CDR3 bases are TGTGCCAGCAGCTCACAGGGAGTGCATGGCACAGATACGCAGTATTTT. This codes for CASSSQGVHGTDTQYF.